Shown below are 25 T cell receptor beta chains from a single sample sequenced in a study of patients and donors after allogeneic stem cell transplantation. TCRdb passed the RT-PCR reads through MiXCR, listing each CDR3 protein once. Seen here are hundreds of thousands of distinct CDR3 sequences, more than 15% observed once, and the top ten hold around 7.2%. Material for sequencing was blood, either unsorted or a sorted T cell fraction (not recorded which). These receptors originate from a human donor who was either an allogeneic HSCT recipient or a stem cell or donor lymphocyte infusion donor (not recorded which). It is not recorded whose cells these are; they may come from a transplant donor.

This chain connects TRBV7-6 to TRBJ2-1, with TRBD2 matching 11 bases. Germline V gene data show CDR1 as SGHVS and CDR2 as FNYEAQ. This CDR3 region has 16 residues. V was clipped by 1 base and J by 8 bases; unmatched bases: 7. CDR3 sequence: CASSLEVAGGPDEQFF. CDR3 coding DNA: TGTGCCAGCAGCTTAGAGGTAGCGGGGGGGCCGGATGAGCAGTTCTTC.

This clonotype showed up just a few times. V usage is TRBV30 and J usage is TRBJ1-2; D possibly corresponds to TRBD1 (5 bases). Deletions cut 0 bases from V and 1 base from J, with 12 bases between. The CDR3 consists of 15 residues. Germline assignment: CDR1 GTSNPN and CDR2 SVGIG (reference sequence). Written as DNA, the CDR3 is TGTGCCTGGAGTGTTAAGGGACTTAGTAACTATGGCTACACCTTC. Translation: CAWSVKGLSNYGYTF. Using reference TRBV30 and TRBJ1-2 for the parts outside the CDR3, the full variable domain is SQTIHQWPATLVQPVGSPLSLECTVEGTSNPNLYWYRQAAGRGLQLLFYSVGIGQISSEVPQNLSASRPQDRQFILSSKKLLLSDSGFYLCAWSVKGLSNYGYTFGSGTRLTVV.

This chain uses TRBV21-1 with TRBJ2-2; TRBD1, the D gene given by the table, was not confirmed from the DNA. TRBV21-1 constitutes a pseudogene. The CDR3 extends over 15 amino acids. The CDR3, as DNA: TGTGCCAGCAGTCCTATCCCTGGGGACACCGGGGAGCTGTTTTTT. It translates to CASSPIPGDTGELFF.

V is TRBV7-3 and J is TRBJ2-1; possible D gene TRBD2, 7 bases. Trimming took off 5 bases at V and 6 bases at J, with 17 bases between the two ends. This CDR3 spans 15 amino acids. CDR1 SGHTA and CDR2 FQGTGA come from the germline V gene. CDR3 in amino acids: CASSREAGAFNEQFF. The CDR3 coding sequence is TGTGCCAGCAGCCGAGAGGCGGGGGCTTTCAATGAGCAGTTCTTC.

This chain links TRBV2 with TRBJ2-1, with unresolved D. This CDR3 is 14 amino acids long. The ends were cut back, 6 bases at V and 0 bases at J, with 9 bases in the middle. Germline-derived CDR1 and CDR2 are SNHLY and FYNNEI. DNA for the CDR3: TGTGCCAGCAGGGCCCCGGGCTCCTACAATGAGCAGTTCTTC. This sequence encodes CASRAPGSYNEQFF.

The chain is built from TRBV20-1 and TRBJ2-6; D gene uncertain. The V and J ends lost 3 bases and 0 bases respectively, with 6 bases between them. This CDR3 comprises 14 residues. Per germline, CDR1 DFQATT and CDR2 SNEGSKA (reference sequence). CDR3 sequence reads: CSARALSGANVLTF. The DNA for the CDR3 is TGCAGTGCTAGGGCGCTCTCTGGGGCCAACGTCCTGACTTTC.

The table lists this clonotype with many counts. This chain connects TRBV7-9 to TRBJ1-4; TRBD1 aligns across 9 bases. The germline gives CDR1 SEHNR, CDR2 FQNEAQ (reference sequence). With V trimmed by 5 bases and J by 10 bases, 11 bases remained unmatched. The CDR3 has 15 amino acids. The CDR3: CASSAGTGMAGKLFF. As DNA, the CDR3 is TGTGCCAGCAGCGCGGGGACAGGGATGGCGGGAAAACTGTTTTTT.

The sample holds a few counts of this clonotype. The rearrangement joins TRBV5-1 to TRBJ2-5; a weak D match, TRBD1 (5 bases). V lost 1 base, J lost 2 bases, and 15 bases lay in between. CDR3 length equals 16 residues. Per germline, CDR1 SGHRS and CDR2 YFSETQ. The CDR3 reads CASSLHTTDKQETQYF. CDR3 nucleotides: TGCGCCAGCAGCTTGCACACTACGGACAAACAAGAGACCCAGTACTTC.

This clonotype was counted only a few times. The genes are TRBV4-3 and TRBJ1-5, with D perhaps matching TRBD1 (5 bases). V shed 5 bases and J shed 4 bases, with 15 bases lying between them. CDR3 size: 15 residues. Per the germline V gene, CDR1 is LGHNA and CDR2 is YSLEER. The CDR3 DNA sequence: TGCGCCAGCAGCTTAATTCAGGGAGTGAATCAGCCCCAGCATTTT. This sequence encodes CASSLIQGVNQPQHF.

This clonotype was detected only a few times. The chain carries TRBV11-1 and TRBJ2-4; 9 nucleotides align to TRBD1. The CDR3 loop spans 20 amino acids. The V and J ends lost 1 base and 1 base, in that order; junction bases with no gene match: 14. The germline CDR1 and CDR2 sequences are SGHAT and FQDESV (reference sequence). CDR3 region: CASSLGGGTGHKLAKNIQYF. The CDR3 nucleotides read TGTGCCAGCAGCTTAGGGGGTGGGACAGGGCATAAACTCGCCAAAAACATTCAGTACTTC.

In this sample, this clonotype turned up many times. The V and J genes are TRBV4-3 and TRBJ1-2; 8 bases are a match to TRBD1. CDR1 LGHNA and CDR2 YSLEER come from the germline V gene. The CDR3 length is 15 residues. After removal of 0 bases from V and 9 bases from J, the junction contained 9 bases not matched to a gene. The CDR3 DNA follows: TGCGCCAGCAGCCAAGATTGGACAGGGACGGAAAGCTACACCTTC. It codes for CASSQDWTGTESYTF.

This clonotype was counted ten times or more. This chain joins TRBV4-2 and TRBJ2-3; TRBD2 matches at 7 bases. The CDR3 runs to 14 residues. Germline CDR1 reads LGHNA; CDR2 reads YNFKEQ. The V segment lost 4 bases and the J segment 6 bases; nucleotides outside the gene matches: 7. The CDR3: CASSLTTSRDTQYF. The CDR3 DNA reads TGTGCCAGCAGCCTAACGACTAGCAGGGATACGCAGTATTTT.

This clonotype was counted at least ten times. CDR3 in amino acids: CSVEGLAGNEQFF. The CDR3 DNA reads TGCAGCGTTGAAGGACTAGCAGGCAATGAGCAGTTCTTC. The rearrangement joins TRBV29-1 to TRBJ2-1; TRBD2 matches 7 bases. With 1 base clipped from V and 6 bases from J, the junction kept 3 bases outside the gene matches. This CDR3 is built from 13 residues. The germline V gene encodes CDR1 SQVTM and CDR2 ANQGSEA.

This clonotype was recorded a few times. The chain couples TRBV5-1 to TRBJ2-7; no definite D call. CDR1 is SGHRS and CDR2 is YFSETQ in the germline V gene. The V end lost 1 base, the J end lost 2 bases, and 16 bases lay between the germline ends. The CDR3 has 16 residues. The CDR3: CASSLLLAVSPYEQYF. As DNA, the CDR3 is TGCGCCAGCAGCTTGTTACTGGCGGTGTCCCCCTACGAGCAGTACTTC.

There are a few counts of this clonotype. The chain couples TRBV4-1 to TRBJ2-7; D unresolved. CDR1 MGHRA and CDR2 YSYEKL come from the germline V gene. With 4 bases removed from V and 0 bases from J, the gap between germline ends came to 10 bases. The CDR3 loop spans 14 amino acids. The CDR3 DNA sequence: TGCGCCAGCAGCCTTTCTCCTCTCTCCTACGAGCAGTACTTC. Its protein product is CASSLSPLSYEQYF.

This clonotype was recorded a few times. This chain links TRBV5-4 with TRBJ2-3; 12 bases align to TRBD2. CDR1 and CDR2 from the germline V gene are SGHNT and YYREEE (reference sequence). The CDR3 is made up of 17 amino acids. V lost 4 bases and J lost 4; bases outside the gene matches: 10. The CDR3 loop reads CASSPGLTSGGPDTQYF. Written as DNA, the CDR3 is TGTGCCAGCAGCCCGGGCCTGACTAGCGGGGGACCAGATACGCAGTATTTT.

The rearrangement links TRBV9 to TRBJ2-5; maybe TRBD2 (5 bases). With 4 bases removed from V and 5 bases from J, the gap between germline ends came to 18 bases. This CDR3 comprises 15 residues. In germline, CDR1 is SGDLS, CDR2 YYNGEE. CDR3: CASSPGIVTGETQYF. The CDR3 nucleotides are TGTGCCAGCAGCCCTGGGATAGTAACGGGGGAGACCCAGTACTTC.

There are a few counts of this clonotype. The chain couples TRBV6-5 to TRBJ2-1, with 7 nucleotides matching TRBD2. V lost 4 bases and J lost 14; bases outside the gene matches: 11. The germline V gene encodes CDR1 MNHEY and CDR2 SVGAGI. The CDR3 is 13 residues long. The CDR3 DNA reads as TGTGCCAGCAGTTCCCCGGGACTAACGACGGAGTTCTTC. The encoded protein is CASSSPGLTTEFF.

V usage is TRBV12-3 or TRBV12-4 and J usage is TRBJ2-7; tentative D call: TRBD1 (5 bases). CDR3 length: 15 residues. The V and J ends lost 3 bases and 6 bases respectively, with 18 bases between them. For the CDR3, the DNA is TGTGCCAGCAGTTTTCGGCAGCATGGGGCGACCGAGCAGTACTTC. Translating gives CASSFRQHGATEQYF.

This clonotype was picked up a small number of times. The chain carries TRBV24-1 and TRBJ2-3; weak D call: TRBD2 (6 bases). The CDR3 sequence is 16 residues long. Germline CDR1 and CDR2: KGHDR and SFDVKD. Between the trimmed V and J ends, which lost 4 bases and 3 bases, there was a span of 16 bases. The CDR3 spells CATSESGSRETDTQYF. CDR3 nucleotides: TGTGCCACCAGTGAATCCGGGAGCCGGGAGACAGATACGCAGTATTTT.

The sample holds many counts of this clonotype. The chain combines TRBV4-3 with TRBJ1-4; the D is unclear. V lost 1 base to trimming and J lost 0 bases, with 9 bases between them. Germline V CDR1 and CDR2: LGHNA, YSLEER. The CDR3 extends over 16 amino acids. CDR3 protein: CASSQVVGATNEKLFF. The CDR3 DNA is TGCGCCAGCAGCCAAGTAGTCGGAGCAACTAATGAAAAACTGTTTTTT.

This clonotype was detected a few times. This chain links TRBV3-1 with TRBJ1-2, with TRBD1 matching 7 bases. V was clipped by 0 bases and J by 2 bases; unmatched bases: 9. CDR1 and CDR2 from the germline V gene are LGHDT and YNNKEL (reference sequence). This CDR3 region has 17 residues. In DNA, the CDR3 is TGTGCCAGCAGCCAAGAAGGTTGGAGGGGGCGCAACTATGGCTACACCTTC. It specifies CASSQEGWRGRNYGYTF.

The J gene is TRBJ1-2, the V gene TRBV12-3 or TRBV12-4, with 7 bases identical to TRBD1. V dropped 5 bases and J dropped 2; count of bases not matched to a gene: 8. CDR3 size: 15 residues. The CDR3 loop reads CASSPPATGNYGYTF. In nucleotides, the CDR3 is TGTGCCAGCAGTCCCCCCGCGACAGGGAACTATGGCTACACCTTC.

V gene TRBV7-2 combines with J gene TRBJ2-1; maybe TRBD2 (5 bases). Germline V CDR1 and CDR2: SGHTA, FQGNSA. This CDR3 is 13 amino acids long. Trimming cost V 4 bases and J 7 bases, with 11 bases left between them. The CDR3 region has the DNA TGTGCCAGCAGCTCTCGGGGTGGGAATGAGCAGTTCTTC. It yields the protein CASSSRGGNEQFF.

This clonotype was seen many times. The genes are TRBV5-5 and TRBJ2-1, with 12 bases fitting TRBD2. This CDR3 comprises 12 residues. V trimming: 5 bases; J trimming: 15 bases; junction bases outside the gene matches: 6. CDR1 and CDR2 from the germline V gene are SGHKS and YYEKEE (reference sequence). DNA for the CDR3: TGTGCCAGCAGATATCTAGCGGGAGGGCCGTTCTTC. Its protein is CASRYLAGGPFF. The variable domain in full, with the rest retrieved from reference TRBV5-5 and TRBJ2-1, is DAGVTQSPTHLIKTRGQQVTLRCSPISGHKSVSWYQQVLGQGPQFIFQYYEKEERGRGNFPDRFSARQFPNYSSELNVNALLLGDSALYLCASRYLAGGPFFGPGTRLTVL.